This T cell receptor (beta chain) derives from a study of blood T cell repertoires in COVID-19. About the study: Whether acute or convalescent, the COVID-19 samples came from the United States, Italy and Spain. The cDNA or gDNA used as material had been derived from T cells, B-cell-depleted T cells, or PBMCs.

As originally analysed: Reference gene primer amplification in the assay estimated nucleated cell counts. Here immunoSEQ multiplex PCR was the method, and the copy in TCRdb shows in-frame clones only, minus some. Clone size and V and J calls were adopted from that table, with D and trimming inferred from the DNA. This sample has around 200,000 clones; around 86% occur once, and the top ten carry 7% to 7.5%. CDR1 SNHLY and CDR2 FYNNEI come from the germline V gene. V shed 7 bases and J shed 2 bases, with 19 bases lying between them. The CDR3 has 16 amino acids. Sequencing input: peripheral blood. V usage is TRBV2 and J usage is TRBJ2-3, with D possibly being TRBD1 (6 bases). This sequence was found in a woman aged 80 or over in a cohort sampled during active or convalescent COVID-19. The CDR3 loop is CASTAWGLGNTDTQYF. In DNA form, the CDR3 reads TGTGCCAGCACGGCATGGGGGCTGGGAAACACAGATACGCAGTATTTT.